Following are 26 T cell receptor beta chains from one sample sequenced in a study of shared clonotypes between healthy human individuals. Sequencing was performed with immunoSEQ multiplex PCR; in TCRdb, only in-frame clones are kept and a portion is missing. This table has roughly 2,000,000 clones, about 94% appearing once. Naive CD8 cells, CD45RO-negative and positively selected for CCR7, excluded terminally differentiated effector memory CD45RA+ cells. Sequenced material: naive CD8+ T cells from PBMCs. Source of these receptors: a man aged 18 to 30 in good health. Some clones in this sample may be carry-over from other donors' samples.

This chain joins TRBV5-4 and TRBJ1-4; 7 nucleotides line up with TRBD1. The CDR3 extends over 14 amino acids. Germline CDR1 reads SGHNT; CDR2 reads YYREEE (reference sequence). V gave up 3 bases and J gave up 2 bases; unmatched junction bases: 1. The CDR3 nucleotides are TGTGCCAGCAGCTCGGGACAGACTAATGAAAAACTGTTTTTT. This gives the protein CASSSGQTNEKLFF.

This chain joins TRBV6-1 and TRBJ2-7; the D call may be TRBD1 or TRBD2 (5 bases each). Germline values: CDR1 MNHNS, CDR2 SASEGT. Trimming left V 2 bases short and J 6 bases short, with 23 bases between. This CDR3 comprises 17 residues. The CDR3 protein is CASSEWGISVVQGEQYF. CDR3 DNA: TGTGCCAGCAGTGAATGGGGGATATCCGTCGTTCAGGGCGAGCAGTACTTC.

The rearrangement joins TRBV27 to TRBJ2-2; 9 bases align to TRBD2. The CDR3 has 16 residues. Looked up from germline, CDR1 is MNHEY and CDR2 is SMNVEV (reference sequence). The V and J ends lost 5 bases and 1 base, in that order; junction bases with no gene match: 5. CDR3 DNA sequence: TGTGCCAGCAGTCCTCGTAGCGGGAGGAACACCGGGGAGCTGTTTTTT. This translates into CASSPRSGRNTGELFF.

The rearrangement links TRBV29-1 to TRBJ2-3; 8 bases match TRBD2. CDR1 is SQVTM and CDR2 is ANQGSEA in the germline V gene. The CDR3 runs 15 residues. V lost 5 bases, J lost 1 base, and 8 bases stayed unmatched. CDR3 residues: CSVQITSGRTDTQYF. DNA for the CDR3: TGCAGCGTTCAAATAACTAGCGGACGCACAGATACGCAGTATTTT.

V gene TRBV9 combines with J gene TRBJ2-7, with 10 bases matching TRBD1. In germline, CDR1 is SGDLS, CDR2 YYNGEE. V shed 4 bases and J 8 bases; nucleotides not matched to a gene: 6. This CDR3 contains 13 residues. This CDR3 reads CASSLGTGAKQYF. For the CDR3, the DNA is TGTGCCAGCAGCCTAGGGACAGGGGCTAAGCAGTACTTC.

This clone was counted once. The chain uses TRBV28 and TRBJ2-7, with D tentatively TRBD1 or TRBD2 (7 bases each). V was trimmed by 7 bases and J by 3 bases, leaving 16 bases between them. CDR1 and CDR2 (germline): MDHEN, SYDVKM. The CDR3 length is 14 residues. In DNA, the CDR3 is TGTGCCAGCACCCTGGGGAGGGGGCACTACGAGCAGTACTTC. Protein: CASTLGRGHYEQYF.

V and J are TRBV5-1 and TRBJ2-7; 7 bases align to TRBD2. The germline gives CDR1 SGHRS, CDR2 YFSETQ. CDR3 length: 19 amino acids. Germline trimming cut 3 bases from V and 0 bases from J; bases unmatched to any gene: 18. CDR3 sequence: CASSSPKGGFDLSSYEQYF. In DNA, the CDR3 is TGCGCCAGCAGCTCACCGAAGGGAGGGTTTGACCTCAGCTCCTACGAGCAGTACTTC.

This clone was detected only a few times. This chain connects TRBV9 to TRBJ2-1; D may be TRBD2 (6 bases). CDR3 length equals 12 residues. V was shortened by 4 bases and J by 9 bases, with 11 bases between the two germline ends. The germline V gene has CDR1 SGDLS and CDR2 YYNGEE. The CDR3 sequence: CASSLPSAEQFF. DNA of the CDR3: TGTGCCAGCAGCCTTCCTAGCGCTGAGCAGTTCTTC.

The rearrangement uses TRBV28 and TRBJ2-1; D is perhaps TRBD2 (5 bases). V was cut by 6 bases and J by 7 bases, with 19 bases left in between. CDR3 size: 15 residues. Germline CDR1 reads MDHEN; CDR2 reads SYDVKM. The CDR3 DNA sequence: TGTGCCAGCAGCCCGGGGTTGAGGGCCAGGAATGAGCAGTTCTTC. It is translated as CASSPGLRARNEQFF.

The DNA for the CDR3 is TGTGCCAGCAGCGTAGTTAGTCAGGGTGGCGAGCAGTACTTC. Amino acids: CASSVVSQGGEQYF. V is TRBV9 and J is TRBJ2-7, with D tentatively TRBD1 (5 bases). V lost 0 bases, J lost 6 bases, and 13 bases lay in between. CDR1 SGDLS and CDR2 YYNGEE come from the germline V gene. This CDR3 has 14 residues.

The chain has TRBV5-4 and TRBJ2-3; D may correspond to TRBD1 or TRBD2 (5 bases each). The CDR3 is 19 residues long. Trimming stripped 4 bases from V and 4 bases from J, with 28 bases between. Germline CDR1 reads SGHNT; CDR2 reads YYREEE (reference sequence). CDR3 sequence reads: CASSHAQGVPEGSPDTQYF. CDR3 nucleotides: TGTGCCAGCAGCCACGCTCAGGGCGTTCCCGAAGGGAGCCCAGATACGCAGTATTTT.

V is TRBV6-6 and J is TRBJ2-1; D gene unclear. This CDR3 region has 11 residues. Germline CDR1 reads MNHNY; CDR2 reads SVGAGI (reference sequence). V was cut by 8 bases and J by 7 bases, with 9 bases left in between. CDR3 DNA: TGTGCCAGCTTAGGGCCGAATGAGCAGTTCTTC. Encoded protein: CASLGPNEQFF.

Concerning this clone itself: This specimen includes other DNA sequences encoding the same CDR3. The V call is TRBV4-1, the J call TRBJ2-1; 8 bases are shared with TRBD2. The CDR3 length is 12 residues. CDR1 and CDR2 (germline): MGHRA, YSYEKL. The V segment lost 4 bases and the J segment 7 bases; nucleotides outside the gene matches: 0. The DNA for the CDR3 is TGCGCCAGCAGCCCGGGAGGGAATGAGCAGTTCTTC. It codes for CASSPGGNEQFF.

The CDR3 DNA reads TGTGCCAGCAGCGTCACAGGGGATCCTAGGGAGCAGTTCTTC. Its protein product is CASSVTGDPREQFF. The gene calls are TRBV9 and TRBJ2-1, with 7 bases fitting TRBD1. The CDR3 extends over 14 amino acids. V shed 2 bases, J shed 10 bases, and the junction held 9 bases outside the gene matches. CDR1 and CDR2 (germline): SGDLS, YYNGEE.

The chain recombines TRBV28 with TRBJ2-3; D is possibly TRBD2 (6 bases). The CDR3 contains 15 residues. CDR1 is MDHEN, CDR2 SYDVKM, per germline. Trimming took 3 bases from V and 0 from J, leaving 10 bases between them. For the CDR3, the DNA is TGTGCCAGCAGTTTTCCGAGCGGGAGCACAGATACGCAGTATTTT. It encodes CASSFPSGSTDTQYF.

This chain uses TRBV13 with TRBJ1-2, with TRBD1 identical over 8 bases. The V gene's germline CDR1 is PRHDT and CDR2 FYEKMQ (reference sequence). The CDR3 loop spans 15 amino acids. J gave up 4 bases and V 2 bases, and 6 bases lay outside the gene matches. Here the CDR3 reads CASSLSGGEFYGYTF. The CDR3 region has the DNA TGTGCCAGCAGCTTATCAGGGGGCGAATTCTATGGCTACACCTTC.

This clone has just one count. Other nucleotide sequences from this sample produce the same CDR3. The rearrangement uses TRBV28 and TRBJ2-1; 9 bases agree with TRBD2. The CDR3 is 14 residues long. The germline V gene has CDR1 MDHEN and CDR2 SYDVKM. V lost 5 bases to trimming and J lost 9 bases; unmatched junction nucleotides: 8. CDR3 DNA sequence: TGTGCCAGCAGTCCTCCGGGACTAGCATTTGAGCAGTTCTTC. It encodes CASSPPGLAFEQFF.

With respect to this clone: At one end, the junction sequence differs from germline, possibly due to a read error. The V call is TRBV11-2, the J call TRBJ2-1, with D uncertain. The CDR3 sequence is 11 residues long. The germline CDR1 and CDR2 sequences are SGHAT and FQNNGV. The chain's CDR3 is CSEVTRNEQFF. CDR3 DNA sequence: TGCAGCGAGGTGACGCGCAATGAGCAGTTCTTC.

J is TRBJ2-7 and V is TRBV7-6; TRBD1 is a possible D gene (5 bases). Germline-derived CDR1 and CDR2 are SGHVS and FNYEAQ. V gave up 5 bases and J gave up 5 bases, with 19 bases separating them. The CDR3 has 15 residues. The CDR3 protein is CASSKQDTTWDEQYF. CDR3 nucleotides: TGTGCCAGCAGCAAACAGGACACAACTTGGGACGAGCAGTACTTC.

V is TRBV14 and J is TRBJ2-1; no clear D gene. The CDR3 is made up of 14 amino acids. Germline CDR1 SGHDN, CDR2 FVKESK. V was clipped by 4 bases and J by 6 bases, with 13 bases between them. The CDR3 sequence: CASSRDGWGNEQFF. The CDR3, as DNA: TGTGCCAGCAGCCGAGACGGGTGGGGCAATGAGCAGTTCTTC.

V and J are TRBV28 and TRBJ2-7, with 8 bases aligning to TRBD1. Germline V CDR1 and CDR2: MDHEN, SYDVKM. CDR3 length equals 15 residues. The J segment lost 6 bases and the V segment lost 3 bases, leaving 10 bases of the junction unmatched. Written as DNA, the CDR3 is TGTGCCAGCAGTTTTATCCTTAGGACAGGGATCGAGCAGTACTTC. Amino acids: CASSFILRTGIEQYF.

The rearrangement joins TRBV18 to TRBJ2-2, with a weak D call TRBD2 (5 bases). Per germline, CDR1 KGHSH and CDR2 LQKENI. The CDR3 length is 15 residues. Trimming removed 0 bases at V and 5 bases at J, with 10 bases between. This chain's CDR3 is CASSPPVGVTGELFF. CDR3 nucleotides: TGTGCCAGCTCACCACCGGTCGGGGTTACCGGGGAGCTGTTTTTT.

The chain uses TRBV11-2 and TRBJ2-7; TRBD1 aligns across 7 bases. J gave up 10 bases and V 4 bases, and 13 bases lay outside the gene matches. The CDR3 contains 14 residues. Per germline, CDR1 SGHAT and CDR2 FQNNGV. CDR3: CASSSVGQGVNQYF. CDR3 DNA: TGTGCCAGCAGCTCTGTAGGGCAGGGGGTTAACCAGTACTTC.

Note on this clone: The same CDR3 also results from other DNA sequences found in this sample. The chain has TRBV9 and TRBJ1-2; TRBD1 is a possible D gene (5 bases). The CDR3 extends over 12 amino acids. Trimming stripped 2 bases from V and 5 bases from J, with 7 bases between. Germline CDR1 SGDLS, CDR2 YYNGEE. CDR3 nucleotides: TGTGCCAGCAGCGTTGGGGGTTATGGCTACACCTTC. Its translation: CASSVGGYGYTF.

This sequence joins TRBV5-1 and TRBJ2-3; D gene uncertain. Germline V CDR1 and CDR2: SGHRS, YFSETQ. Trimming pared 4 bases from V and 6 bases from J, leaving 15 bases between. The length of the CDR3 is 14 residues. The CDR3 loop reads CASSTTFGGDTQYF. The CDR3 DNA sequence: TGCGCCAGCAGCACCACATTCGGCGGCGATACGCAGTATTTT.

The J gene is TRBJ2-3, the V gene TRBV7-6; 9 positions agree with TRBD2. Unmatched junction bases numbered 14, after V lost 4 bases and J lost 0 bases. CDR3 length: 19 residues. The germline gives CDR1 SGHVS, CDR2 FNYEAQ. The CDR3 region has the DNA TGTGCCAGCAGCTCCCCGGGACTAGCCATACAGACTAGCACAGATACGCAGTATTTT. Translating it yields CASSSPGLAIQTSTDTQYF.